The clone carrying this T cell receptor (beta chain) was detected a few times. The source of the sample is a study of T cell repertoires in aging, cancer and after chemotherapy. The V end was cut by 11 bases, the J end by 4 bases, with 11 bases between. Germline CDR1 MNHNS, CDR2 SASEGT. This CDR3 spans 12 amino acids. Multiplex touch-down PCR with TRB-A/B primers amplified rearranged V-D-J TRB sequences. TCRdb processed the multiplex PCR reads anew with MiXCR; each CDR3 protein has one entry. The table has approximately 11,000 distinct CDR3 sequences, under 30% seen once; the top ten hold 1.5% to 2%. Amplification of TCR beta used genomic DNA extracted from peripheral blood.

The TCR was taken from a human donor in good health. The sample taken for sequencing was blood. The chain is built from TRBV6-1 and TRBJ1-4; D is perhaps TRBD1 (6 bases). The CDR3 nucleotides are TGTGCCTCGCAGGGGTATAATGAAAAACTGTTTTTT. Translating gives CASQGYNEKLFF.